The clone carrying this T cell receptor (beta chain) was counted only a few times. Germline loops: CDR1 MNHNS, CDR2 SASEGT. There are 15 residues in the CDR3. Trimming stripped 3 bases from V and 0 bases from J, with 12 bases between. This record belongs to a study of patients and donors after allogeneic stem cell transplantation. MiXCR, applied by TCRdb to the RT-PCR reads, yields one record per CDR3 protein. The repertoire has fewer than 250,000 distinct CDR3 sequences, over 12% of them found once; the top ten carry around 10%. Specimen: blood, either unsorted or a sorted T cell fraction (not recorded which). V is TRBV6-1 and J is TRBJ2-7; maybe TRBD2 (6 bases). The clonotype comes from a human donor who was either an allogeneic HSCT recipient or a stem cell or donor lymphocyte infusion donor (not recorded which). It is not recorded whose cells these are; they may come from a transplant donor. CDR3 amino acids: CASSDGAGRSYEQYF. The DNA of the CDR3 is TGTGCCAGCAGTGATGGGGCGGGGCGCTCCTACGAGCAGTACTTC.